A single T cell receptor (beta chain) is shown here with its context. It has no known antigen specificity. Per-nucleotide qualities are absent, and no much larger clonotype sits a single base away. Library preparation was by the immunoSEQ multiplex PCR assay. The multiplex PCR relied on a mix of 60 forward primers for TCR Vbeta segments and 13 reverse primers for TCR Jbeta segments. Amplification of the CDR3 region of rearranged TCR beta genes was performed with a multiplex PCR assay on genomic DNA. On the Illumina HiSeq System, the amplified TCR beta libraries were sequenced as 87-base-pair reads. Turning to the authors' computational methods: A later analysis counted tens of millions of unique TCR beta chains across the roughly 700 repertoires, and 9.5 million to 11 million of these chains were shared by at least two donors. Raw reads were error-corrected and collapsed into unique sequences with a nearest-neighbor algorithm that merged closely related sequences to remove PCR and sequencing errors. To assign V, D and J gene segments, CDR3 sequences were aligned to IMGT reference sequences. For a sequence to be retained, a match of at least six nucleotides to both a V gene segment and a J gene segment was required. Rearrangements were called productive when the CDR3 lacked stop codons and stayed in frame with V and J; all others were non-productive. Following IMGT convention, CDR3 was defined as the stretch from the second conserved V-encoded cysteine to the conserved J-encoded phenylalanine. In an earlier analysis of approximately 590 of the donors, sequences lacking an unambiguous match to a single V gene segment were excluded. An earlier analysis of several hundred of the donors called V segments functional above 56.7% productive rearrangements and segregating when the between-donor standard deviation exceeded 5%. To diagnose cytomegalovirus status from the catalog of TCR beta chain sequences, a statistical classification framework was built. In a later analysis, V and J genes were assigned by comparing TCR nucleotide sequences against IMGT/GENE-DB human TR gene sequences. A later analysis assigned CDR3 sequences and most-parsimonious VDJ recombination scenarios with the TCRdist pipeline. In a later analysis, each TCR beta chain was defined by its CDR3 amino acid sequence together with its V-gene family, and reads without a unique V-gene family were excluded. As a way to deal with suspected cross-contamination and a sequencing artifact, a later analysis dropped roughly 620 nucleotide sequences that were highly shared and had low generation probability. In a later analysis, a clonal expansion index was calculated for each public chain from normalized within-repertoire ranks of inferred template counts. In a later analysis, generation probabilities were computed with a VDJ recombination model fitted to out-of-frame rearrangements, and the resulting probabilities were checked against IGoR. A later analysis scored TCR-TCR, TCR-HLA and TCR-CMV co-occurrence with hypergeometric tests, applying a repertoire-size bias correction to TCR pairs. In a later analysis, false discovery rates were estimated by permuting HLA or CMV assignments 20 times. A later analysis grouped co-occurring TCRs with DBSCAN, adding TCRdist sequence similarity when clustering within HLA-allele-positive subsets. Repertoires with fewer than 30,000 or more than 120,000 public chains, plus five repertoires with anomalous nucleotide sharing, were excluded from co-occurrence clustering. As stored in TCRdb, this immuneACCESS dataset retains in-frame rearrangements with V and J assigned. A fraction of the clones does not appear; measured against another copy, unresolved V genes explain less than half of the discrepancy, and the remainder lacks a known reason. V and J calls and clone size are given by that table; D and trimming were obtained from the DNA. Within this sample are roughly 100,000 clones, with 60% to 80% of them counted one time only. The top ten hold around a tenth of the sample.

The data are from a study of cytomegalovirus exposure and HLA in healthy donors (dated by TCRdb to 2016 to 2017). Looking at the study overall: An earlier analysis of roughly 630 of the donors reported roughly 270 Gb of sequence data and roughly 110 million unique TCR beta sequences from about 179 million T cells. An early release that covered some 640 HLA-typed donors contained about 300 gigabases of sequencing data and about 93 million unique TCR sequences. Of the approximately 370 genotyped donors, less than 85% were placed in the genetic ancestry cluster associated with self-reported Caucasian donors. The aim of the study was to test whether cataloging public T cell receptors could identify signatures of past pathogen exposure. The T cell repertoires of several hundred subjects were profiled by immunosequencing and related to cytomegalovirus serostatus. Along with the approximately 600-subject first cohort, a separate validation cohort of around 120 different subjects was used. To predict cytomegalovirus infection status, the study combined high-throughput TCR immunosequencing, statistical association of individual TCRs with disease status, and machine learning. A later analysis re-analyzed previously published TCR beta repertoires from 600 to 850 donors and added high-resolution HLA genotyping to study TCR occurrence patterns. The later analysis used no new phenotypic data to find candidate immune exposures, relying instead on TCR beta sequences and their occurrence across donors. An earlier analysis of approximately 500 of the donors applied high-throughput TCR beta sequencing to assess whether each TCR beta V gene segment acted as functional or pseudogenic. Donor age, sex, ethnicity and CMV serostatus were collected together with the repertoire data. A later genetic analysis used genome-wide SNP genotypes for about 60% of the roughly 700 donors, treating that subset as a discovery cohort. All discovery cohort repertoires had been generated on a single sequencing platform. HLA typing covered class I and class II loci at four-digit resolution. The number of donors typed differed by locus, with roughly 620-630 for A, B, C, DRB1 and DQB1, roughly 520 for DQA1, about 610 for DPA1, and around 460 for DPB1. About five DR-DQ haplotypes were treated as single units for association and clustering because of strong linkage in the cohort. Among 300 to 500 genotyped donors of the cohort, an average of around 240,000 unique TCR beta nucleotide sequences was sequenced per donor, of which 15% to 20% were non-productive. General study outcomes and caveats: Several of the top co-occurrence clusters appeared to be linked to parvovirus B19, influenza, CMV and Epstein-Barr virus, according to a later analysis. For the cohort, immune exposure information was limited to CMV serostatus. Correlated functional status among segregating V segments might reflect linkage disequilibrium, but an unknown experimental factor could not be ruled out. A few of the identified cytomegalovirus-associated TCR beta chains were confirmed in vitro to be specific for cytomegalovirus antigens. A further reported finding was that TCR beta sequences accurately predicted the HLA-A and HLA-B alleles for most subjects in the first cohort. Strong co-occurrence of HLA alleles, especially DR and DQ, made assigning TCR associations to individual alleles difficult. Seventeen rarely observed V segments, including chromosome 9 orphons, were excluded from the earlier analysis of several hundred of the donors because counts were too low. Compared with equally common non-associated chains, HLA-associated TCR beta chains in a later analysis were more clonally expanded and had lower generation probabilities. A group of highly shared sequence variants was considered likely to be a technical artifact of the sequencing pipeline. V-gene and J-gene trimming of TCR beta chains was associated with a missense DCLRE1C variant in a later genetic analysis, and the association was replicated in an independent cohort. According to the authors, the approach could potentially be generalized to other disease states and immunological phenotypes. A later analysis associated about 17,000 TCR beta sequences with specific HLA alleles at a false discovery rate of 0.05. An earlier analysis of 587 of the donors showed that most TCR beta V segments appeared in productive rearrangements either about 87% or about 30% of the time, which broadly matched IMGT annotations. Because the 87-base-pair reads could not distinguish some IMGT-functional V segments, including TRBV6-2 and TRBV6-3, those segments were excluded. Compared with the 666-donor mean, donors in an Asian-associated ancestry cluster had fewer N-insertions in productive TCRs, according to a later genetic analysis. This cohort had only TCR beta chains sequenced, and the lack of alpha or paired-chain data limited which features could be detected. The presence/absence analyses assumed that sequencing depth was roughly uniform across donors, and that assumption may not be true. Cytomegalovirus status was reported to be diagnosed by the classifier with high specificity and sensitivity in both the original and validation cohorts. Most TCR sequences were seen in very few donors, while some public TCRs were found in many individuals. HLA typing was unavailable for some donors at each locus, so association tests used only the typed subset. A total of 150 to 200 TCR beta chains were listed by the study as associated with cytomegalovirus. In a later analysis, TCR association rates were found to vary across HLA loci, with the most associated TCRs seen for DRB1 alleles and the fewest for HLA-C alleles. In a later analysis, most CMV-associated TCR beta chains were found to appear HLA-restricted, with HLA associations seemingly driven largely by CMV exposure.

From cysteine to phenylalanine, the CDR3 is 18 amino acids long. Only the CDR3 DNA stays, 54 bases, in frame from base 1. V and J are truncated by 1 base and 0 bases respectively, leaving an intervening sequence of 17 bases. CDR1 MNHEY and CDR2 SMNVEV were looked up in the germline V gene (reference sequence). The cohort was made up of about 610 healthy bone marrow donors. At the time of sampling, every cohort member was nominally healthy, though immune exposures that went unrecorded were likely present. The donor was CMV seropositive and belonged to the group of around 300 seropositive cohort members. Each donor provided a peripheral blood sample, and peripheral blood mononuclear cells were used for TCR beta sequencing. Genomic DNA was extracted from the blood cell samples with the Qiagen DNeasy Blood Extraction Kit.

The sequence joins TRBV27 to TRBJ2-3; possibly the D gene is TRBD2, per 7 matching bases. The sample taken for sequencing was PBMCs. The sequence was obtained from a male donor in good health and CMV-seropositive. The CDR3: CASSLFGGLGASTDTQYF. The DNA sequence is as follows: TGTGCCAGCAGTTTATTCGGGGGGCTGGGAGCTAGCACAGATACGCAGTATTTT.